This passage covers 8 T cell receptor beta chains from one sample sequenced in a study of CD4 T cells in relation to SARS-CoV-2 and coronaviruses. These receptors' antigens are unknown. Profiled with immunoSEQ multiplex PCR; TCRdb holds only in-frame clones, not every one. The table shows 30,000 to 40,000 clones, with over 75% occurring only once. The specimen sequenced was memory CD4+ T cells from PBMCs, cultured in vitro. The receptors come from an adult with COVID-19.

Concerning this clone: The sample contains more than one DNA sequence encoding this CDR3. The genes are TRBV20-1 and TRBJ1-5; D is uncertain. Deletions cut 3 bases from V and 4 bases from J, with 7 bases between. This CDR3 is 12 amino acids long. From germline, CDR1 is DFQATT and CDR2 SNEGSKA (reference sequence). CDR3 loop: CSASRGNQPQHF. CDR3 bases: TGCAGTGCTAGTAGAGGGAATCAGCCCCAGCATTTT.

The chain carries TRBV5-1 and TRBJ2-2; D gene ambiguous. This CDR3 contains 16 residues. Germline values: CDR1 SGHRS, CDR2 YFSETQ. The V and J ends lost 2 bases and 1 base respectively, with 12 bases between them. In nucleotides, the CDR3 is TGCGCCAGCAGCTTTAAAAGGCTACAGAACACCGGGGAGCTGTTTTTT. Translated: CASSFKRLQNTGELFF.

V is TRBV9 and J is TRBJ1-2, with 8 bases matching TRBD1. V lost 4 bases, J lost 7 bases, and 9 bases stayed unmatched. Per the germline V gene, CDR1 is SGDLS and CDR2 is YYNGEE. The CDR3 is 14 amino acids. The CDR3 protein is CASSPGQGTGGYTF. CDR3 nucleotides: TGTGCCAGCAGCCCAGGACAGGGTACGGGTGGCTACACCTTC. The entire variable domain, with the rest obtained from reference TRBV9 and TRBJ1-2, is as follows: DSGVTQTPKHLITATGQRVTLRCSPRSGDLSVYWYQQSLDQGLQFLIQYYNGEERAKGNILERFSAQQFPDLHSELNLSSLELGDSALYFCASSPGQGTGGYTFGSGTRLTVV.

This chain links TRBV24-1 with TRBJ2-5, with 8 bases fitting TRBD2. CDR1 and CDR2 from the germline V gene are KGHDR and SFDVKD. The length of the CDR3 is 16 residues. With V trimmed by 4 bases and J by 5 bases, 11 bases remained unmatched. In DNA, the CDR3 is TGTGCCACCAGTGACCGGAGGCGAGGGACTAGGGAGACCCAGTACTTC. Translated, it gives CATSDRRRGTRETQYF.

The J gene is TRBJ1-2, the V gene TRBV5-5; D remains unclear. CDR1 SGHKS and CDR2 YYEKEE come from the germline V gene (reference sequence). The ends were cut back, 4 bases at V and 4 bases at J, with 20 bases in the middle. This CDR3 contains 16 residues. The CDR3: CASSRVGITNSYGYTF. The CDR3 nucleotides are TGTGCCAGCAGCCGGGTTGGGATCACTAACTCCTATGGCTACACCTTC.

V usage is TRBV29-1 and J usage is TRBJ2-1; 7 bases align to TRBD1. V lost 6 bases and J lost 2; bases outside the gene matches: 10. Germline CDR1 SQVTM, CDR2 ANQGSEA. The CDR3 totals 15 residues. The CDR3 nucleotides read TGCAGCGTGGGGACAGCAAAACGAGCCTACAATGAGCAGTTCTTC. Protein product: CSVGTAKRAYNEQFF.

V usage is TRBV5-1 and J usage is TRBJ2-5; maybe TRBD2 (7 bases). The CDR3 has 18 amino acids. Germline loops: CDR1 SGHRS, CDR2 YFSETQ. Trimming took off 2 bases at V and 3 bases at J, with 23 bases between the two ends. The CDR3 DNA sequence: TGCGCCAGCAGCTTCGGTCTACTAAGGGGGGGGGCCAAAGAGACCCAGTACTTC. This gives the protein CASSFGLLRGGAKETQYF.

The chain couples TRBV6-1 to TRBJ1-6; D ambiguous. Between the trimmed V and J ends, which lost 1 base and 7 bases, there was a span of 8 bases. Germline V gene lookup returns CDR1 MNHNS and CDR2 SASEGT. The CDR3 has 14 residues. For the CDR3, the DNA is TGTGCCAGCAGTGAAGACAGATTAAATTCACCCCTCCACTTT. Amino acid sequence: CASSEDRLNSPLHF.